Listed below are T cell receptor beta chains from one sample, sequenced in a study of T-cell reconstitution after alpha-beta-depleted transplantation in children. MiXCR, run by TCRdb on the PCR reads, gives a single entry per CDR3 protein. The sample comprises 90,000 to 130,000 distinct CDR3 sequences, 9% to 12% of which are singletons, and less than 40% rests with the top ten. The starting material was PBMCs, obtained before TCRalphabeta/CD19-depleted stem cell transplant. These receptors were obtained from a boy between 2 and 10 years old with acute lymphoblastic leukemia, due to receive a stem cell transplant. The CDR3 runs from the conserved cysteine through the conserved F or W. D genes are given only for firm matches. Clone size is shown for a subset of rows, as once, few, many or a class of expanded clone.

>-|TRBV6-5|TRBJ1-3|few
TGTGCCAGCAGTTTACAGGTCCCTACTGGAAACACCATATATTTT
CASSLQVPTGNTIYF
>-|TRBV12-3/TRBV12-4|TRBJ2-7|many
TGTGCCAGCAGCAAACGCTACGAGCAGTACTTC
CASSKRYEQYF
>TRBD2|TRBV11-3|TRBJ2-3|many
TGTGCCAGCAGCTTAGTCGTAGTCCGGACTAGGAGCACAGATACGCAGTATTTT
CASSLVVVRTRSTDTQYF
>-|TRBV28|TRBJ2-2|few
TGTGCCAGCAGTGCCCCGGGGAGGCGAACCGGGGAGCTGTTTTTT
CASSAPGRRTGELFF
>TRBD2|TRBV11-2|TRBJ2-1|-
TGTGCCAGCAGCTTTAGCGGGGGGACCTACAATGAGCAGTTCTTC
CASSFSGGTYNEQFF
>TRBD2|TRBV5-4|TRBJ2-1|-
TGTGCCAGCAGCCACCTGACTAGCGGGAGTGCGTTCTTC
CASSHLTSGSAFF
>-|TRBV3-1|TRBJ2-2|few
TGTGCCAGCAGCCAACGGAAGGGGGGAGTGAACGGGGAGCTGTTTTTT
CASSQRKGGVNGELFF
>-|TRBV7-9|TRBJ1-1|-
TGTGCCAGCAGCCCGCTGGGGGTGGGATACACTGAAGCTTTCTTT
CASSPLGVGYTEAFF
>TRBD2|TRBV12-3/TRBV12-4|TRBJ2-3|-
TGTACCAGCAGTTCCCTGGCGGGAGGGCCATTTTCTGGAGATACGCAGTATTTT
CTSSSLAGGPFSGDTQYF
>-|TRBV7-6|TRBJ2-4|few
TGTGCCAGCAGCTTAAGCCCTCGGGACTTAGCTCTAGCCAAAAACATTCAGTACTTC
CASSLSPRDLALAKNIQYF
>TRBD2|TRBV7-8|TRBJ2-2|-
TGTGCCAGCAGCTTAGCGCAGCTGGCGGGGGAGAACACCGGGGAGCTGTTTTTT
CASSLAQLAGENTGELFF
>TRBD2|TRBV7-6|TRBJ2-1|few
TGTGCCAGCAGTCTTGGGACTAGCGGGAGGGCCGATGAGCAGTTCTTC
CASSLGTSGRADEQFF
>-|TRBV28|TRBJ1-1|few
TGTGCCATCGTAGACAGGCTGAACACTGAAGCTTTCTTT
CAIVDRLNTEAFF
>TRBD2|TRBV25-1|TRBJ2-1|few
TGTGCCAGCACCCCGAAATCCGGGACTAGCGGGAGTGAGCCAAGCAATGAGCAGTTCTTC
CASTPKSGTSGSEPSNEQFF
>-|TRBV27|TRBJ2-1|-
TGTGCCAGCAGGGAAGGGGGTAGGGGTGAGCAGTTCTTC
CASREGGRGEQFF
>-|TRBV20-1|TRBJ2-7|-
TGCAGTGCTAAAGGGAGAGACCACGAGCAGTACTTC
CSAKGRDHEQYF
>-|TRBV27|TRBJ2-4|few
TGTGCCAGCGCACCAGCCTGGGGAAACATTCAGTACTTC
CASAPAWGNIQYF
>-|TRBV5-1|TRBJ2-1|few
TGCGCCAGCAGCTTGCCTGGGGTCTACAATGAGCAGTTCTTC
CASSLPGVYNEQFF
>TRBD2|TRBV5-1|TRBJ2-7|few
TGCGCCAGCAGCTCACACAGGGCCCTTTCGCCAGCGGGAGGATCCTACGAGCAGTACTTC
CASSSHRALSPAGGSYEQYF
>TRBD2|TRBV30|TRBJ2-7|many
TGTGCCTGGAGAGAACTAGCGATGAGCGAGCAGTACTTC
CAWRELAMSEQYF
>TRBD2|TRBV7-9|TRBJ2-7|-
TGTGCCAGCAGCTCGACAACCCGGGCTAGCGGGAGCCACGAGCAGTACTTC
CASSSTTRASGSHEQYF
>-|TRBV12-3/TRBV12-4|TRBJ2-7|few
TGTGCCAGCAGTCTGGCCCGACAGGACGAGCAGTACTTC
CASSLARQDEQYF
>-|TRBV20-1|TRBJ2-1|many
TGCAGTGCCGCTATACTCAATGAGCAGTTCTTC
CSAAILNEQFF
>TRBD2|TRBV6-1|TRBJ2-5|-
TGTGCCAGCAGTGAAGTAGCGGGAGGGCAAGAGACCCAGTACTTC
CASSEVAGGQETQYF
>-|TRBV15|TRBJ2-7|few
TGTGCCACCAGCAGAGCGGCAGGCTACGAGCAGTACTTC
CATSRAAGYEQYF
>TRBD2|TRBV5-1|TRBJ2-1|few
TGCGCCAGCAGCCCGGGGACTAGCGGAGTGTGGGGTGAGCAGTTCTTC
CASSPGTSGVWGEQFF
>TRBD2|TRBV12-3/TRBV12-4|TRBJ2-1|-
TGTGCCAGCAGTTTAGCGCAAGGGACTAGGCTTTTATCCTCCTACAATGAGCAGTTCTTC
CASSLAQGTRLLSSYNEQFF
>-|TRBV5-5|TRBJ1-4|many
TGTGCCAGCAGCTTGGGACAACCCAGGTCGAATGAAAAACTGTTTTTT
CASSLGQPRSNEKLFF
>TRBD1|TRBV20-1|TRBJ2-5|-
TGCAGGGGACAGGGGAACCAAGAGACCCAGTACTTC
CRGQGNQETQYF
>-|TRBV20-1|TRBJ2-1|many
TGCAGTGCTAGAGTAGATGGCGGGGTTTACAATGAGCAGTTCTTC
CSARVDGGVYNEQFF
>TRBD1|TRBV5-1|TRBJ2-7|many
TGCGCCAGCAGCTCCGATTTCGGGACAGGGGCACACTACGAGCAGTACTTC
CASSSDFGTGAHYEQYF
>-|TRBV10-3|TRBJ2-7|few
TGTGCCATCAGTTTACAGGGCTACGAGCAGTACTTC
CAISLQGYEQYF
>TRBD2|TRBV29-1|TRBJ2-1|few
TGCAGCGCCCCGGGGGGTAGCGGGAGGTCTTCCTACAATGAGCAGTTCTTC
CSAPGGSGRSSYNEQFF
>-|TRBV5-6|TRBJ2-7|-
TGTGCCAGCAGCGTACAGGGCCCCTTTTACGAGCAGTACTTC
CASSVQGPFYEQYF
>-|TRBV6-1|TRBJ2-7|few
TGTGCCAGCAGGACGGTTGGGGACATTTACGAGCAGTACTTC
CASRTVGDIYEQYF
>-|TRBV20-1|TRBJ1-2|-
TGCAGTGCTAGAGATGGCTATGGCTACACCTTC
CSARDGYGYTF
>-|TRBV2|TRBJ1-1|-
TGTGCCAGCAGTGAATTGGGGCAGATGAACACTGAAGCTTTCTTT
CASSELGQMNTEAFF
>TRBD1|TRBV7-9|TRBJ2-1|few
TGTGCCAGCAGCTCGACAGGGCTCAGGGACAATGAGCAGTTCTTC
CASSSTGLRDNEQFF
>TRBD1|TRBV9|TRBJ2-1|few
TGTGCCAGCAGCTTCCGGGACAGCTTTTACAATGAGCAGTTCTTC
CASSFRDSFYNEQFF
>-|TRBV12-3/TRBV12-4|TRBJ2-1|-
TGTGCCACGGTAGGGGCGGGTGAGCAGTTCTTC
CATVGAGEQFF
>-|TRBV7-7|TRBJ1-1|many
TGTGCCAGCAGCTTGCGGGAGAACACTGAAGCTTTCTTT
CASSLRENTEAFF
>-|TRBV12-3/TRBV12-4|TRBJ2-1|once
TGTGCCAGCAGTTTTCTAGTCGCTCTCCGGACCTACAATGAGCAGTTCTTC
CASSFLVALRTYNEQFF
>TRBD1|TRBV4-2|TRBJ2-7|few
TGTGCCAGCAGCCAAGAAGCGGGACAGGGGACGTACGAGCAGTACTTC
CASSQEAGQGTYEQYF
>-|TRBV10-3|TRBJ1-6|-
TGTGCCATCAGTGCGGGGCACCCGAGCTCCTATAATTCACCCCTCCACTTT
CAISAGHPSSYNSPLHF
>-|TRBV20-1|TRBJ2-7|-
TGCAGTGCTAGAGGGGGACACCCGGAGCAGTACTTC
CSARGGHPEQYF
>-|TRBV20-1|TRBJ2-1|many
TGCAGTGCTTGGGAGGATGATAGCGCCAATGAGCAGTTCTTC
CSAWEDDSANEQFF
>-|TRBV5-1|TRBJ1-3|-
TGCGCCAGCAGCTTGGTCCCAGGGAGCTCTGGAAACACCATATATTTT
CASSLVPGSSGNTIYF